This TCR beta chain derives from a study of T cell responses to AZD1222 COVID-19 vaccine. Overall study results and limits: Researchers took repertoire samples only after the peak T cell response had come. Spike-spanning, vaccine-associated CD4 TCRs were dominant at 160-218 and 743-854.

The CDR3 spans 16 residues. From germline, CDR1 is MDHEN and CDR2 SYDVKM. J lost 4 bases, V lost 5 bases, and 10 bases had no gene match. Regarding this clone: Its specificity is not known.

Some clones are missing from TCRdb's copy, which holds only in-frame ones; the method was immunoSEQ multiplex PCR. The table has 100,000 to 120,000 clones, roughly 89% seen once. This TCR came from an adult who received the AZD1222 COVID-19 vaccine. Here the sequenced sample was peripheral blood, taken 28 days after the second AZD1222 dose. This chain connects TRBV28 to TRBJ2-1; the match to TRBD2 covers 8 bases. Written as DNA, the CDR3 is TGTGCCAGCAGTAGCGTCGGAACTAGCGGTTACAATGAGCAGTTCTTC. Amino acid sequence: CASSSVGTSGYNEQFF.